The clone carrying this TCR beta chain appeared a few times. The data stem from a study of control samples from healthy donors and cancer patients. Germline lookup yields CDR1 SGHKS and CDR2 YYEKEE (reference sequence). The CDR3 totals 16 residues. Trimming took 3 bases from V and 10 from J, leaving 25 bases between them. Generated by immunoSEQ multiplex PCR, the TCRdb table keeps only in-frame clones and is missing some. The table has about 86,000 clones, 85% to 95% seen once. Sequencing was carried out using blood. The V gene is TRBV5-5, the J gene TRBJ1-2, with D possibly being TRBD1 (6 bases). The receptor's source is a woman in her twenties or thirties in good health. Written as DNA, the CDR3 is TGTGCCAGCAGCTCGGGAGGGGGGGCCGGGACCAGGGACTACACCTTC. As protein: CASSSGGGAGTRDYTF.